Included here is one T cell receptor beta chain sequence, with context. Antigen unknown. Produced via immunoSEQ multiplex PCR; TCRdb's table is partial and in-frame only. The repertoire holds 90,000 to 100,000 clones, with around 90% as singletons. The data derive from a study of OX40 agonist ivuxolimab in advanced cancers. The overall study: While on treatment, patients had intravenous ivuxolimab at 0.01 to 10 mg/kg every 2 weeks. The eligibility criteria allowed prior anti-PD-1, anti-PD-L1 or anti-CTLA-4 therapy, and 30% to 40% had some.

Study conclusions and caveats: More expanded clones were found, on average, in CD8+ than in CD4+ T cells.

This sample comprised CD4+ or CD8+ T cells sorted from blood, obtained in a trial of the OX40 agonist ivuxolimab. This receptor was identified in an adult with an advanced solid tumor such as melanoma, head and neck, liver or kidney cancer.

The CDR3: CACTPLGTDTQYF. The CDR3 nucleotides read TGTGCCTGCACCCCCCTCGGCACAGATACGCAGTATTTT. The gene calls are TRBV30 and TRBJ2-3; unclear D gene. Trimming took off 6 bases at V and 1 base at J, with 11 bases between the two ends. This CDR3 spans 13 amino acids. Looked up from germline, CDR1 is GTSNPN and CDR2 is SVGIG (reference sequence).